A single T cell receptor beta chain is shown here with its context. Its antigen remains unidentified. There are 16 residues in the CDR3. Germline assignment: CDR1 GTSNPN and CDR2 SVGIG (reference sequence). The V end was cut by 0 bases, the J end by 6 bases, with 18 bases between. This record comes from a study of cytomegalovirus exposure and HLA in healthy donors. General observations from the study: Most TCRs appeared rarely, but some public TCRs recurred in many donors. There were 150 to 200 TCR beta chains listed as cytomegalovirus-associated.

Here immunoSEQ multiplex PCR was the method, and the copy in TCRdb shows in-frame clones only, minus some. The table shows under 200,000 clones, with roughly 86% occurring only once. This TCR derives from a woman aged 18-29 years in good health and CMV-seropositive. The chain is built from TRBV30 and TRBJ1-5; no clear D gene. The sample comprised PBMCs. The CDR3 spells CAWSVPGRTSGQPQHF. CDR3 DNA: TGTGCCTGGAGTGTACCGGGAAGGACCAGTGGTCAGCCCCAGCATTTT.